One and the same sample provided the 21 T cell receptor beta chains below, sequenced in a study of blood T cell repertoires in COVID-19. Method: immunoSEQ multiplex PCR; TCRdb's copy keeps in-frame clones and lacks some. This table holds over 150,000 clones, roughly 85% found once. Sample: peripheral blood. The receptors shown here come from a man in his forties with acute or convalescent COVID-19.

The CDR3: CASSESGGGANEQFF. The CDR3 DNA sequence: TGTGCCAGCAGTGAAAGTGGCGGGGGGGCGAATGAGCAGTTCTTC. This rearrangement joins TRBV6-1 to TRBJ2-1; 9 bases agree with TRBD2. V dropped 2 bases and J dropped 7; count of bases not matched to a gene: 6. There are 15 residues in the CDR3. The germline V gene encodes CDR1 MNHNS and CDR2 SASEGT.

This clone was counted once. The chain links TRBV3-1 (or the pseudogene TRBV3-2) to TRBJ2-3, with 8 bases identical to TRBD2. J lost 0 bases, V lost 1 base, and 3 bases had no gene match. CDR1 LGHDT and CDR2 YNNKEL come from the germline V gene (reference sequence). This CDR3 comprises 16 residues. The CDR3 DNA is TGTGCCAGCAGCCAAGGACTAGCGCTAAGCACAGATACGCAGTATTTT. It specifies CASSQGLALSTDTQYF.

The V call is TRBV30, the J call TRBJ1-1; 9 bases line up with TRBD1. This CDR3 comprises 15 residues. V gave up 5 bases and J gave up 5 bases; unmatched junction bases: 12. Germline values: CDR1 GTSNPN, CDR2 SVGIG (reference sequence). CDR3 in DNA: TGTGCCTGGCACGGACAGGGGTGGATGGGGACTGAAGCTTTCTTT. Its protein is CAWHGQGWMGTEAFF.

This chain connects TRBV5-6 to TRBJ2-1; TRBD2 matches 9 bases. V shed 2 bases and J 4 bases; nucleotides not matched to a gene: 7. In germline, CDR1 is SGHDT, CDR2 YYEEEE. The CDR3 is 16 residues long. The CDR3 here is CASSFKKSGGYNEQFF. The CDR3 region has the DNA TGTGCCAGCAGCTTCAAAAAAAGCGGGGGGTACAATGAGCAGTTCTTC.

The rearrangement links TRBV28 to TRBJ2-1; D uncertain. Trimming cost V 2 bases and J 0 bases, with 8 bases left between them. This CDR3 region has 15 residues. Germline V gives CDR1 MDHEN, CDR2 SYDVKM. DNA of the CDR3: TGTGCCAGCAGTTTACTCTGGAGCTCCTACAATGAGCAGTTCTTC. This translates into CASSLLWSSYNEQFF.

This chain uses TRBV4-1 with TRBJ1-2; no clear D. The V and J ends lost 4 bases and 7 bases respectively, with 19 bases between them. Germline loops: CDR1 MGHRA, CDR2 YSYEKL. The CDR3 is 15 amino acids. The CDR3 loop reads CASSPKPSEGLGYTF. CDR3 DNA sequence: TGCGCCAGCAGCCCTAAACCGAGTGAGGGTCTTGGCTACACCTTC.

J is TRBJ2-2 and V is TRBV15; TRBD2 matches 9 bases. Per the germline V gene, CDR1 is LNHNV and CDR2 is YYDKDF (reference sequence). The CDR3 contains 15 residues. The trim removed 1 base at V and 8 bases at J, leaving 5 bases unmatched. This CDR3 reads CATSRAGLAGGELFF. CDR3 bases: TGTGCCACCAGCAGAGCGGGACTAGCTGGAGGGGAGCTGTTTTTT.

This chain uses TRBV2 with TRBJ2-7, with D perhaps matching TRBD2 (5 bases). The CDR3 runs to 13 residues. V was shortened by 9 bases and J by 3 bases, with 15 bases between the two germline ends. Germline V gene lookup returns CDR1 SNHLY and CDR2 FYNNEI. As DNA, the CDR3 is TGTGCCAGTGGACGGGGTCCAGGCTACGAGCAGTACTTC. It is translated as CASGRGPGYEQYF.

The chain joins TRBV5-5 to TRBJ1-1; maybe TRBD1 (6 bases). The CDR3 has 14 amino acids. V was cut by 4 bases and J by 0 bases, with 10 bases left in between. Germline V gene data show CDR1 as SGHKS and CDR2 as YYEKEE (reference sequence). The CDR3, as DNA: TGTGCCAGCAGCCTTGGGACAATGAACACTGAAGCTTTCTTT. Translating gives CASSLGTMNTEAFF. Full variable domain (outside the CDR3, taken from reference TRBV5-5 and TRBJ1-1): DAGVTQSPTHLIKTRGQQVTLRCSPISGHKSVSWYQQVLGQGPQFIFQYYEKEERGRGNFPDRFSARQFPNYSSELNVNALLLGDSALYLCASSLGTMNTEAFFGQGTRLTVV.

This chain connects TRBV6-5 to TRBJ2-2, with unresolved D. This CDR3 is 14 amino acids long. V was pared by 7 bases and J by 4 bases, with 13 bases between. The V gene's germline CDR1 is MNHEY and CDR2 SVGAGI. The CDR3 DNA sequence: TGTGCCAGCACCCCTGAGGTTAGCACCGGGGAGCTGTTTTTT. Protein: CASTPEVSTGELFF.

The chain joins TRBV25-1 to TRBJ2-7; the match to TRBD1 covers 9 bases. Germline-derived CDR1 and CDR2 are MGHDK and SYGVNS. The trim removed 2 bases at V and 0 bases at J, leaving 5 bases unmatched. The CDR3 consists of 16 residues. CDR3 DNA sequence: TGTGCCAGCAGTGAACAACAGGGGGCCAACTCCTACGAGCAGTACTTC. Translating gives CASSEQQGANSYEQYF.

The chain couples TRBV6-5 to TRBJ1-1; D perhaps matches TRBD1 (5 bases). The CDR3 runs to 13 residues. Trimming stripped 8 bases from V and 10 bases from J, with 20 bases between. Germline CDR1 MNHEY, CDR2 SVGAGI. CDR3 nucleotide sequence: TGTGCCAGCCGGACTCCGGGGGAGTCGACAGCTTTCTTT. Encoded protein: CASRTPGESTAFF.

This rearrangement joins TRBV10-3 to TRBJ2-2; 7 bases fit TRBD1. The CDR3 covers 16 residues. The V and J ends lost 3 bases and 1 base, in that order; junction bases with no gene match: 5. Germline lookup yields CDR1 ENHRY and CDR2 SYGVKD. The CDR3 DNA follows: TGTGCCATCAGTGAAGAGGGACAGCTGAACACCGGGGAGCTGTTTTTT. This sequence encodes CAISEEGQLNTGELFF.

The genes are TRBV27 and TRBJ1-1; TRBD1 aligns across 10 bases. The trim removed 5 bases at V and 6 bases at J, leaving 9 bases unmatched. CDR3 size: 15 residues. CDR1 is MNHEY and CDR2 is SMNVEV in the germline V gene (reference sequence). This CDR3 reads CASSPTGTGVSEAFF. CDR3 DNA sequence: TGTGCCAGCAGTCCCACCGGGACAGGGGTGTCTGAAGCTTTCTTT.

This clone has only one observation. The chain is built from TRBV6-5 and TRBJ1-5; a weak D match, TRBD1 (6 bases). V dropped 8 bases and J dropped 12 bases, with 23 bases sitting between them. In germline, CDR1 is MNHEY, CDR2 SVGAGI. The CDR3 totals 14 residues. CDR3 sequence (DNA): TGTGCCAGCGGCCAAGACAGGATCTCAGGTATCCAGCATTTT. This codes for CASGQDRISGIQHF.

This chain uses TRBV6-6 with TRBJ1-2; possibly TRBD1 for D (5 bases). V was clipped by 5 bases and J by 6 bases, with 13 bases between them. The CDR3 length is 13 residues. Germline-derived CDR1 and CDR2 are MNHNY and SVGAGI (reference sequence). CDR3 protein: CASSLQGMDGYTF. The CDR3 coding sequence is TGTGCCAGCAGTCTTCAGGGTATGGATGGCTACACCTTC.

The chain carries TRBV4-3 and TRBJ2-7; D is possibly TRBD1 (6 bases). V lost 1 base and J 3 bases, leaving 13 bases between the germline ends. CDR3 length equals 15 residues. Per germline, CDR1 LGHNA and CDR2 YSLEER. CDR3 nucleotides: TGCGCCAGCAGCCAAGTGGCCGGACAGATCTACGAGCAGTACTTC. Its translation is CASSQVAGQIYEQYF.

The CDR3 DNA sequence: TGTGCCACCAGCAGAGAGCGGTTATTTACTGAAGCTTTCTTT. Its protein product is CATSRERLFTEAFF. The genes are TRBV15 and TRBJ1-1; D unresolved. V lost 0 bases and J 5 bases, leaving 10 bases between the germline ends. The CDR3 covers 14 residues. Germline V lookup: CDR1 LNHNV, CDR2 YYDKDF (reference sequence).

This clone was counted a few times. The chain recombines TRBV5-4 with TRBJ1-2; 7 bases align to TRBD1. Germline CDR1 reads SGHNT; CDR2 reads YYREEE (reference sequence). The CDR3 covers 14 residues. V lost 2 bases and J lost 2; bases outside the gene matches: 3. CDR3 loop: CASSFLQGNYGYTF. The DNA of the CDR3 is TGTGCCAGCAGCTTCCTACAGGGGAACTATGGCTACACCTTC.

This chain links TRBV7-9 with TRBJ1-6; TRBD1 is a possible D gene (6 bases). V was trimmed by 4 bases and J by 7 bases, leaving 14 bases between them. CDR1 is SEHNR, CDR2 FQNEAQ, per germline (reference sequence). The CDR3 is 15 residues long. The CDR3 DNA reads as TGTGCCAGCAGCTACCAGGGGCTAGAGAATTCACCCCTCCACTTT. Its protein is CASSYQGLENSPLHF.

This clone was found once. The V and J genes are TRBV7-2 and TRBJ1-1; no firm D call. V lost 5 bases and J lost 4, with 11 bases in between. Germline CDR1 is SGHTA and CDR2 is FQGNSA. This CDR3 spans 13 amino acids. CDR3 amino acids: CASSKSWSTEAFF. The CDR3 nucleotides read TGTGCCAGCAGCAAGTCGTGGAGCACTGAAGCTTTCTTT.